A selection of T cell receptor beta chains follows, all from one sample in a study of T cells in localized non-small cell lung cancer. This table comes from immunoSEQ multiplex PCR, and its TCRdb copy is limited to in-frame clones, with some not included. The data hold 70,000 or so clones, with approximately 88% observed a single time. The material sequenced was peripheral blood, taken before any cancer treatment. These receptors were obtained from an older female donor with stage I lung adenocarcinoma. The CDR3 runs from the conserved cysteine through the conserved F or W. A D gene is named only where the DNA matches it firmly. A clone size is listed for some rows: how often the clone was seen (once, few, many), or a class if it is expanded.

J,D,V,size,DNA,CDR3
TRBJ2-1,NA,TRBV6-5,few,TGTGCCAGCAGCCGCCGGGACGCTTCCTACAATGAGCAGTTCTTC,CASSRRDASYNEQFF
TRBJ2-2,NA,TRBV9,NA,TGTGCCAGCAGCGTAACGTTGTGGAGTACCACCGGGGAGCTGTTTTTT,CASSVTLWSTTGELFF
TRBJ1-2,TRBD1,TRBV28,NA,TGTGCCAGCAGTCGGGGACAGCCTTATGGCTACACCTTC,CASSRGQPYGYTF
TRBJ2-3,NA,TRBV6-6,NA,TGTGCCAGCAGGATAGGGGCCTTATGGGGAGATACGCAGTATTTT,CASRIGALWGDTQYF
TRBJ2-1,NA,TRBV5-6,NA,TGTGCCAGCAGCGAGCAGTTCAATGAGCAGTTCTTC,CASSEQFNEQFF
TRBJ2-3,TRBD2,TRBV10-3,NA,TGTGCCATTGCTAGCGGCGCCACAGATACGCAGTATTTT,CAIASGATDTQYF
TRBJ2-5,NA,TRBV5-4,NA,TGTGCCAGCAGCTTGGGTCAAGAGACCCAGTACTTC,CASSLGQETQYF
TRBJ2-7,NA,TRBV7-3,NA,TGTGCCAGCAGCTTTAGAGGCTCCTACGAGCAGTACTTC,CASSFRGSYEQYF
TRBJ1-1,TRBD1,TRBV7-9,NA,TGTGCCAGCAGCTTCGGACAGGGGGCTGGGAACACTGAAGCTTTCTTT,CASSFGQGAGNTEAFF
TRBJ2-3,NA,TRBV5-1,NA,TGCGCCAGCATGGACGGGCCTAGCACAGATACGCAGTATTTT,CASMDGPSTDTQYF
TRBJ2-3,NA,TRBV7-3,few,TGTGCCAGCAGCCTCCAGGGACGGACCGCAGATACGCAGTATTTT,CASSLQGRTADTQYF
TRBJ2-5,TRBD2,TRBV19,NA,TGTGCCAGTAGTAGAGGACTAGCGGGGGGGCAAGAGACCCAGTACTTC,CASSRGLAGGQETQYF
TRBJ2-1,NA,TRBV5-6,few,TGTGCCAGCAGCCGTCACCCTCAGGGAATCTACAATGAGCAGTTCTTC,CASSRHPQGIYNEQFF
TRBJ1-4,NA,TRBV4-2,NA,TGTGCCAGCAGCCCCAGGACGACAGCGACTAATGAAAAACTGTTTTTT,CASSPRTTATNEKLFF
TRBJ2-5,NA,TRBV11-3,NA,TGTGCCAGCAGCTTAGGCCTCGGCCCCGGAGAGACCCAGTACTTC,CASSLGLGPGETQYF
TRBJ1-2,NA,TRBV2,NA,TGTGCCAGCATCGATCAGCCAGGGCAGGGCTACACCTTC,CASIDQPGQGYTF
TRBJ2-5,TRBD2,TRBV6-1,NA,TGTGCCAGCAGTGAAACCCTGACTAGCGGGAGGCGAGAGACCCAGTACTTC,CASSETLTSGRRETQYF
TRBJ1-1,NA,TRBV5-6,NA,TGTGCCAGCAGCTTTACAGGAATACCAGGGGCTTTCTTT,CASSFTGIPGAFF
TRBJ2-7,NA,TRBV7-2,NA,TGTGCCAGCAGCTTATCAGGGTCTGAGCAGTACTTC,CASSLSGSEQYF
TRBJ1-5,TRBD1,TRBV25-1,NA,TGTGCCAGCAGTAGACAGGGCGGACAGCCCCAGCATTTT,CASSRQGGQPQHF
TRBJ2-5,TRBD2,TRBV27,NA,TGTGCCAGCAGTTCTCTTCGGGGGGGGCGGTTGGAGACCCAGTACTTC,CASSSLRGGRLETQYF
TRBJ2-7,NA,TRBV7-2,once,TGTGCCAGCAGCTACGCCGGCTCCTACGAGCAGTACTTC,CASSYAGSYEQYF
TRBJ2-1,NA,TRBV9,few,TGTGCCAGCAGCGTCGGACAAGAGCAGTTCTTC,CASSVGQEQFF
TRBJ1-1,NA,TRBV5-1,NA,TGCGCCAGCAGCTTTGTTGGGGGGAACACTGAAGCTTTCTTT,CASSFVGGNTEAFF
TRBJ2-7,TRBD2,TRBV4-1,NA,TGCGCCAGCAGCCAAGATCGTGGGGGGGTCGAGCAGTACTTC,CASSQDRGGVEQYF
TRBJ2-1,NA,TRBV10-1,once,TGCGCCAGCCCCGTAGTTGACTCCTACAATGAGCAGTTCTTC,CASPVVDSYNEQFF
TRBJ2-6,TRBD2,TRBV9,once,TGTGCCAGCAGCTTCCCTCCCGGGGGGGGCTCTGGGGCCAACGTCCTGACTTTC,CASSFPPGGGSGANVLTF
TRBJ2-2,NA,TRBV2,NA,TGTGCCAGCAGTGGGAGACAGAACACCGGGGAGCTGTTTTTT,CASSGRQNTGELFF
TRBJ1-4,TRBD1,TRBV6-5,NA,TGTGCCAGCAGCCGGACAGGAGCTAATGAAAAACTGTTTTTT,CASSRTGANEKLFF
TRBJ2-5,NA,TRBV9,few,TGTGCCAGCAGCGCGAGACGGGAGCGAGGGGAGACCCAGTACTTC,CASSARRERGETQYF
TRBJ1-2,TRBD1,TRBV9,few,TGTGCCAGCAGCACCTGGGACAGATCGTCGGGCTACACCTTC,CASSTWDRSSGYTF
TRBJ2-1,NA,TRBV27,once,TGTGCCAGCAGTTTATCGGGCTGGTTCAATGAGCAGTTCTTC,CASSLSGWFNEQFF
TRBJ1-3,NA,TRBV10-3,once,TGTGCCATCAGGGTCCTCTCTGGAAACACCATATATTTT,CAIRVLSGNTIYF
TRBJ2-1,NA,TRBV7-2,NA,TGTGCCAGCACCAAGGAGGGGGGCTCCTACAATGAGCAGTTCTTC,CASTKEGGSYNEQFF
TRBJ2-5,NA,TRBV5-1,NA,TGCGCCAGCAGCTTGGGGGGGACGGCTCAAGAGACCCAGTACTTC,CASSLGGTAQETQYF
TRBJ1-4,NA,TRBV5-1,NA,TGCGCCAGCAGCCTAGGACAGAATGAAAAACTGTTTTTT,CASSLGQNEKLFF
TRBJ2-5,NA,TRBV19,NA,TGTGCCAGTGGTGTAGGGGAGACCCAGTACTTC,CASGVGETQYF
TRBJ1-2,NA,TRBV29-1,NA,TGCAGCGTTGAAGATTGGGCAGGCTATGGCTACACCTTC,CSVEDWAGYGYTF
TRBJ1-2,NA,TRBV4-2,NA,TGTGCCAGCAGCCAAGCAGGATCTACTAACTATGGCTACACCTTC,CASSQAGSTNYGYTF
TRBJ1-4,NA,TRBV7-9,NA,TGTGCCAGCAGCTTAGGTTCAGGGAGTGAAAAACTGTTTTTT,CASSLGSGSEKLFF
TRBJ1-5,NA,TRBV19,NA,TGTGCCAGTAGACGCGAAGGGAATAGCAATCAGCCCCAGCATTTT,CASRREGNSNQPQHF
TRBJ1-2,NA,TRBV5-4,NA,TGTGCCAGCAGCTTGACGACGGCCTATGGCTACACCTTC,CASSLTTAYGYTF
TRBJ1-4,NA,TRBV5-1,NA,TGCGCCAGCAGCTTACCTGACGGACTTGCGGGCGAAAAACTGTTTTTT,CASSLPDGLAGEKLFF
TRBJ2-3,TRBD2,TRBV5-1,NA,TGCGCCAGCAGGGCTGGTTTGGCTAGCGGGGTCACAGATACGCAGTATTTT,CASRAGLASGVTDTQYF
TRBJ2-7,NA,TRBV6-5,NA,TGTGCCAGCAGTTACTCAGGGACCTCCTACGAGCAGTACTTC,CASSYSGTSYEQYF
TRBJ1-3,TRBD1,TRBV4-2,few,TGTGCCAGCAGCCAAGGACAGGGGTCTGGAAACACCATATATTTT,CASSQGQGSGNTIYF
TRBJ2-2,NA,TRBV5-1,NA,TGCGCCAGCAGCTTCAACGATAACACCGGGGAGCTGTTTTTT,CASSFNDNTGELFF
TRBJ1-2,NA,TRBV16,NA,TGTGCCAGCAGCCAATGGCAGGGCCATGGCTACACCTTC,CASSQWQGHGYTF
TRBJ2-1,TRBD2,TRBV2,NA,TGTGCCAGCAAGGTTGCGGGGGGGCCTTATGAGCAGTTCTTC,CASKVAGGPYEQFF
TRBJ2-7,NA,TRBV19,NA,TGTGCCAGTAGTAGCGGGGCTCTAACCTACGAGCAGTACTTC,CASSSGALTYEQYF
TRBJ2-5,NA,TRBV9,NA,TGTGCCAGCAGCGTAGGACCGAGCGGAGTCGGAGAGACCCAGTACTTC,CASSVGPSGVGETQYF